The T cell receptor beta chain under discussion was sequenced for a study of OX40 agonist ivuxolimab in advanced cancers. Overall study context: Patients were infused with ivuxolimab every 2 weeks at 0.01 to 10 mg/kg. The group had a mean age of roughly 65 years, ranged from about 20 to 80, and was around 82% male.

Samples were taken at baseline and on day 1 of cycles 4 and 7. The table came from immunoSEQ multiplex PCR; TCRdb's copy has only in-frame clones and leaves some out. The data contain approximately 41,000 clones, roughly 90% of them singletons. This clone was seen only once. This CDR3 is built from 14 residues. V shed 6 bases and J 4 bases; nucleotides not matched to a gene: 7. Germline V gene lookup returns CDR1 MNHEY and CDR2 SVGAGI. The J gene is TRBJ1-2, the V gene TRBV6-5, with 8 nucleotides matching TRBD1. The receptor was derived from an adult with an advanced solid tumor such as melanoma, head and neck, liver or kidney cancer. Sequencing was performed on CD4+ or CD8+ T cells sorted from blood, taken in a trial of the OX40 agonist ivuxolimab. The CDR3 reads CASRALDRVYGYTF. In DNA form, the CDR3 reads TGTGCCAGCAGAGCCTTGGACAGGGTCTATGGCTACACCTTC.